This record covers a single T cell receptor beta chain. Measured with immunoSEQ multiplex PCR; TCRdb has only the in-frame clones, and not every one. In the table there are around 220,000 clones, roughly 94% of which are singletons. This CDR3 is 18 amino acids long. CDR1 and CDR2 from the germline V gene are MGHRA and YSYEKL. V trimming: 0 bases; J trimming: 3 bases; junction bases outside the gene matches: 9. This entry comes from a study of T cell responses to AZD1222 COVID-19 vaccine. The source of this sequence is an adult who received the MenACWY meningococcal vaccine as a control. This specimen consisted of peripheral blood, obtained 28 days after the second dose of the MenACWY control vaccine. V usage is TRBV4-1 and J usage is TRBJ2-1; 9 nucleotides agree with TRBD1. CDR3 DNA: TGCGCCAGCAGCCAAGATGAAATCAGGGACAGGGTCTACAATGAGCAGTTCTTC. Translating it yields CASSQDEIRDRVYNEQFF.